One and the same sample provided the 18 T cell receptor beta chains below, sequenced in a study of shared clonotypes between healthy human individuals. In the naive CD8 group, cells lacked CD45RO and were positively selected for CCR7, so terminally differentiated effector memory CD45RA+ cells were left out. Assay used: immunoSEQ multiplex PCR; TCRdb lists only in-frame clones, some missing. Of under 1 million clones listed, 80% to 95% are singletons. Sequenced sample: naive CD8+ T cells sorted from blood. Source of these receptors: a young man in good health.

This sequence joins TRBV29-1 and TRBJ1-1; unclear D gene. The CDR3 length is 13 residues. Trimming left V 3 bases short and J 1 base short, with 9 bases between. From germline, CDR1 is SQVTM and CDR2 ANQGSEA. The CDR3 DNA reads TGCAGCGTTGAGCAGGCGGAGAACACTGAAGCTTTCTTT. It is translated as CSVEQAENTEAFF. The complete variable domain, with remaining parts taken from reference TRBV29-1 and TRBJ1-1, reads SAVISQKPSRDICQRGTSLTIQCQVDSQVTMMFWYRQQPGQSLTLIATANQGSEATYESGFVIDKFPISRPNLTFSTLTVSNMSPEDSSIYLCSVEQAENTEAFFGQGTRLTVV.

This sequence joins TRBV18 and TRBJ2-6; D is undetermined. The CDR3 is made up of 15 amino acids. Looked up from germline, CDR1 is KGHSH and CDR2 is LQKENI. V lost 1 base, J lost 2 bases, and 6 bases lay in between. The CDR3: CASSPLPTGANVLTF. The CDR3 DNA reads TGTGCCAGCTCACCACTCCCGACTGGGGCCAACGTCCTGACTTTC.

The chain links TRBV28 to TRBJ2-7, with 10 bases aligning to TRBD2. Per the germline V gene, CDR1 is MDHEN and CDR2 is SYDVKM. The CDR3 covers 14 residues. Unmatched junction bases numbered 4, after V lost 5 bases and J lost 3 bases. The CDR3 loop is CASSLAGDHYEQYF. The CDR3 DNA reads as TGTGCCAGCAGTCTAGCGGGAGATCACTACGAGCAGTACTTC. Variable domain in full (rest from reference TRBV28 and TRBJ2-7): DVKVTQSSRYLVKRTGEKVFLECVQDMDHENMFWYRQDPGLGLRLIYFSYDVKMKEKGDIPEGYSVSREKKERFSLILESASTNQTSMYLCASSLAGDHYEQYFGPGTRLTVT.

This clone appeared once. In the same sample, other DNA sequences code for this CDR3. This sequence joins TRBV7-9 and TRBJ1-2; D call uncertain. The length of the CDR3 is 14 residues. Trimming pared 1 base from V and 2 bases from J, leaving 8 bases between. The germline CDR1 and CDR2 sequences are SEHNR and FQNEAQ (reference sequence). The CDR3 DNA reads as TGTGCCAGCAGCTTAGTCGGAGAGAACTATGGCTACACCTTC. This encodes CASSLVGENYGYTF.

This clone was found once. The chain carries TRBV6-5 and TRBJ1-1; D unclear. This CDR3 contains 13 residues. Germline V CDR1 and CDR2: MNHEY, SVGAGI. The V and J ends lost 0 bases and 4 bases respectively, with 6 bases between them. CDR3 DNA sequence: TGTGCCAGCAGTTACTCGTGGCCCACTGAAGCTTTCTTT. It specifies CASSYSWPTEAFF.

The J gene is TRBJ2-1, the V gene TRBV27; TRBD2 matches 8 bases. The germline V gene has CDR1 MNHEY and CDR2 SMNVEV (reference sequence). CDR3 length: 16 amino acids. J lost 2 bases, V lost 2 bases, and 5 bases had no gene match. CDR3 residues: CASSLSSTSAYNEQFF. CDR3 coding DNA: TGTGCCAGCAGTTTAAGTTCGACTAGCGCCTACAATGAGCAGTTCTTC.

This clone was recorded once. The chain uses TRBV7-2 and TRBJ2-7; D could derive from TRBD1 or TRBD2 (6 bases each). This CDR3 region has 14 residues. The V end lost 1 base, the J end lost 5 bases, and 12 bases lay between the germline ends. Germline V gene sequence: CDR1 SGHTA, CDR2 FQGNSA. CDR3 sequence: CASSLDWGADEQYF. CDR3 in DNA: TGTGCCAGCAGCTTAGATTGGGGGGCAGACGAGCAGTACTTC.

This rearrangement joins TRBV19 to TRBJ2-3; 7 bases are a match to TRBD2. Germline loops: CDR1 LNHDA, CDR2 SQIVND (reference sequence). The V and J ends lost 6 bases and 1 base, in that order; junction bases with no gene match: 4. This CDR3 contains 14 residues. This CDR3 is CASSWEGGTDTQYF. The CDR3 DNA reads TGTGCCAGTAGCTGGGAGGGTGGCACAGATACGCAGTATTTT.

This clone is a singleton in its sample. The chain uses TRBV19 and TRBJ1-1; TRBD1 is a possible D gene (6 bases). The CDR3 is 16 residues long. With 5 bases removed from V and 0 bases from J, the gap between germline ends came to 16 bases. Germline lookup yields CDR1 LNHDA and CDR2 SQIVND (reference sequence). The CDR3 is CASSAAGQLLNTEAFF. CDR3 nucleotides: TGTGCCAGTAGTGCCGCCGGACAGCTCTTGAACACTGAAGCTTTCTTT.

With respect to this clone: Possible read error: a much larger clone is one base away. At the DNA level, this CDR3 is encoded by other sequences in the same sample as well. The chain is built from TRBV7-9 and TRBJ2-7; D uncertain. Germline V gene sequence: CDR1 SEHNR, CDR2 FQNEAQ (reference sequence). The CDR3 runs 11 residues. Trimming took off 1 base at V and 5 bases at J, with 3 bases between the two ends. The CDR3 loop reads CASSLGNEQYF. In DNA form, the CDR3 reads TGTGCCAGCAGCTTAGGCAACGAGCAGTACTTC. The full variable domain, in which reference TRBV7-9 and TRBJ2-7 provide the parts outside the CDR3, is DTGVSQNPRHKITKRGQNVTFRCDPISEHNRLYWYRQTLGQGPEFLTYFQNEAQLEKSRLLSDRFSAERPKGSFSTLEIQRTEQGDSAMYLCASSLGNEQYFGPGTRLTVT.

The V call is TRBV7-8, the J call TRBJ2-1; unclear D gene. Germline V gives CDR1 SGHVS, CDR2 FQNEAQ. The CDR3 is made up of 17 amino acids. Trimming stripped 3 bases from V and 5 bases from J, with 20 bases between. The CDR3 region is CASSFFYFGDGDNEQFF. The CDR3 DNA reads as TGTGCCAGCAGCTTTTTCTACTTCGGAGATGGGGACAATGAGCAGTTCTTC.

This chain uses TRBV7-6 with TRBJ2-1; D gene unclear. V lost 4 bases to trimming and J lost 6 bases, with 16 bases between them. The CDR3 has 15 amino acids. Looked up from germline, CDR1 is SGHVS and CDR2 is FNYEAQ. The CDR3 sequence is CASSSPTGSSNEQFF. The CDR3 DNA follows: TGTGCCAGCAGCTCTCCCACCGGTAGTAGCAATGAGCAGTTCTTC.

The chain couples TRBV18 to TRBJ1-1; the D gene is possibly TRBD1 (6 bases). Looked up from germline, CDR1 is KGHSH and CDR2 is LQKENI. V shed 2 bases and J shed 2 bases, with 15 bases lying between them. The CDR3 length is 16 residues. The CDR3 here is CASSPAKQGRNTEAFF. CDR3 nucleotides: TGTGCCAGCTCACCAGCCAAACAGGGCCGCAACACTGAAGCTTTCTTT.

This chain uses TRBV7-9 with TRBJ2-7; no clear D. The CDR3 covers 12 residues. Germline V gene sequence: CDR1 SEHNR, CDR2 FQNEAQ (reference sequence). Trimming left V 5 bases short and J 3 bases short, with 8 bases between. CDR3 amino acids: CASSPADYEQYF. CDR3 coding DNA: TGTGCCAGCAGCCCTGCCGACTACGAGCAGTACTTC.

This chain joins TRBV5-1 and TRBJ2-3; D ambiguous. The CDR3 runs 14 residues. V lost 7 bases and J lost 0, with 12 bases in between. CDR1 is SGHRS and CDR2 is YFSETQ in the germline V gene. CDR3 sequence reads: CASHEAKSTDTQYF. In nucleotides, the CDR3 is TGCGCCAGCCACGAGGCAAAGAGCACAGATACGCAGTATTTT. Complete variable domain (other parts from reference TRBV5-1 and TRBJ2-3): KAGVTQTPRYLIKTRGQQVTLSCSPISGHRSVSWYQQTPGQGLQFLFEYFSETQRNKGNFPGRFSGRQFSNSRSEMNVSTLELGDSALYLCASHEAKSTDTQYFGPGTRLTVL.

The chain recombines TRBV18 with TRBJ2-3; D is unresolved. Between the trimmed V and J ends, which lost 1 base and 1 base, there was a span of 9 bases. Germline-derived CDR1 and CDR2 are KGHSH and LQKENI. The length of the CDR3 is 15 residues. The CDR3: CASSPLSERTDTQYF. The CDR3 coding sequence is TGTGCCAGCTCACCACTATCGGAGCGCACAGATACGCAGTATTTT.

As regards this clone: Other nucleotide sequences in the sample specify the same CDR3. The V and J genes are TRBV4-1 and TRBJ2-1; D unclear. CDR1 and CDR2 from the germline V gene are MGHRA and YSYEKL. The CDR3 has 11 amino acids. V was clipped by 1 base and J by 7 bases, with 2 bases between them. The DNA of the CDR3 is TGCGCCAGCAGCCAAGCTAATGAGCAGTTCTTC. Protein: CASSQANEQFF.

This chain links TRBV5-6 with TRBJ2-2; D is undetermined. Germline values: CDR1 SGHDT, CDR2 YYEEEE. The CDR3 is 15 residues long. The germline V and J ends were trimmed by 0 bases and 4 bases, with 10 bases remaining between them. CDR3 sequence reads: CASSLDGMGTGELFF. The CDR3 nucleotides are TGTGCCAGCAGCTTGGATGGGATGGGCACCGGGGAGCTGTTTTTT.